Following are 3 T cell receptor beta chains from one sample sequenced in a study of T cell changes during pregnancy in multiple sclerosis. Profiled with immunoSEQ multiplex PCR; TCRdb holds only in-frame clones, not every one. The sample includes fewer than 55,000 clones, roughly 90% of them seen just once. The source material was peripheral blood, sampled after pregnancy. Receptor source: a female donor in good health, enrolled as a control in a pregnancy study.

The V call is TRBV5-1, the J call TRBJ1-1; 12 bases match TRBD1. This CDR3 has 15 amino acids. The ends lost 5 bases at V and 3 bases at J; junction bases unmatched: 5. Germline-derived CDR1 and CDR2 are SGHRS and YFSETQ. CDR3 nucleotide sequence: TGCGCCAGCAGGGGGACAGGGGGCTTGGACACTGAAGCTTTCTTT. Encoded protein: CASRGTGGLDTEAFF.

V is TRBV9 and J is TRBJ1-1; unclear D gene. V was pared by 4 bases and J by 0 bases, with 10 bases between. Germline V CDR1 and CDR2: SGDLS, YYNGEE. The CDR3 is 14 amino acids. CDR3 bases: TGTGCCAGCAGCCTAACAGACCTGAACACTGAAGCTTTCTTT. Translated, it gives CASSLTDLNTEAFF.

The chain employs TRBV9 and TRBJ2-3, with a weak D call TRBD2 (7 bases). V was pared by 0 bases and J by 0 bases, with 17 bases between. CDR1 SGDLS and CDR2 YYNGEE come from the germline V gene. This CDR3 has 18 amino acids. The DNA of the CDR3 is TGTGCCAGCAGCGTAGCGGGGGGAGGGGGTAGAAGCACAGATACGCAGTATTTT. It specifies CASSVAGGGGRSTDTQYF. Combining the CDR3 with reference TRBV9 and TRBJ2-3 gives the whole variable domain DSGVTQTPKHLITATGQRVTLRCSPRSGDLSVYWYQQSLDQGLQFLIQYYNGEERAKGNILERFSAQQFPDLHSELNLSSLELGDSALYFCASSVAGGGGRSTDTQYFGPGTRLTVL.